This TCR beta chain was obtained from a study of blood T cell repertoires in COVID-19. Across the study: Acute-phase and convalescent COVID-19 samples originated in the United States, Italy and Spain. PBMCs, B-cell-depleted T cells, or T cells were the source of the cDNA or gDNA that made up the material.

CDR1 is LGHNA, CDR2 YSLEER, per germline. V was clipped by 4 bases and J by 3 bases; unmatched bases: 2. This CDR3 has 15 amino acids. TCRdb's copy holds only in-frame clones and misses some; the assay was immunoSEQ multiplex PCR. The sample contains over 150,000 clones, approximately 91% of which appear only once. V usage is TRBV4-3 and J usage is TRBJ2-1, with 11 bases that match TRBD2. This TCR derives from a man aged 18 to 29 with COVID-19, enrolled during active disease. Sequencing was done on a sample of peripheral blood. The CDR3 nucleotides read TGCGCCAGCAGCCTGGGACTAGCGGTCTACAATGAGCAGTTCTTC. It translates to CASSLGLAVYNEQFF.